This TCR beta chain comes out of a study of Ad26.COV2.S vaccination and SARS-CoV-2 variants. Study-level information: COV1001, an Ad26.COV2.S trial, supplied this vaccine-arm donor. Study-wide points: Recipients of vaccine and of placebo showed similar breadth of their non-spike TCR repertoires. Substantial breadth was reportedly displayed by spike-specific CD8+ and CD4+ T cell responses after vaccination. Participants in the vaccine arm had higher spike-specific TCR breadth; placebo recipients had lower.

Of note for this clone: Antigen specificity is unknown.

The treatment is: some 19 received Ad26.COV2.S at low or high dose, single or two shots; roughly 5 received placebo; per-sample allocation not given. Day 63 following the first vaccine or placebo injection was when the samples were taken. Trimming removed 5 bases from V and 0 bases from J, with 12 bases in between. The germline gives CDR1 SGHTS, CDR2 YDEGEE. The CDR3 is 15 residues long. Only in-frame clones appear in the TCRdb table, and some are missing; sequencing was by immunoSEQ multiplex PCR. The sample contains about 680,000 clones, roughly 90% of which appear only once. This chain joins TRBV5-8 and TRBJ2-1; D is possibly TRBD1 (6 bases). The clonotype was recovered from a person aged 18-65 years who received the Ad26.COV2.S COVID-19 vaccine or a placebo. The sequenced sample was peripheral blood, obtained in a trial of Ad26.COV2.S vaccine versus placebo. CDR3 nucleotides: TGTGCCAGCAGGGATCGGACAGACTCCTACAATGAGCAGTTCTTC. This sequence encodes CASRDRTDSYNEQFF.